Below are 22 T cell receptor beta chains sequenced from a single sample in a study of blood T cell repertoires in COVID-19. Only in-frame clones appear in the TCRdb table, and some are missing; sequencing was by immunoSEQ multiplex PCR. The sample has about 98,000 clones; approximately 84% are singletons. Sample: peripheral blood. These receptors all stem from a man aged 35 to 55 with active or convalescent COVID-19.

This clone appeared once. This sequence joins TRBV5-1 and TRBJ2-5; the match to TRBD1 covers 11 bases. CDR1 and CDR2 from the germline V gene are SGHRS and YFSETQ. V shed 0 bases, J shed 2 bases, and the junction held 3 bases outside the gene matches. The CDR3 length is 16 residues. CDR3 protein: CASSLAGTGGQETQYF. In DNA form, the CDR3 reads TGCGCCAGCAGCTTGGCCGGGACAGGGGGTCAAGAGACCCAGTACTTC.

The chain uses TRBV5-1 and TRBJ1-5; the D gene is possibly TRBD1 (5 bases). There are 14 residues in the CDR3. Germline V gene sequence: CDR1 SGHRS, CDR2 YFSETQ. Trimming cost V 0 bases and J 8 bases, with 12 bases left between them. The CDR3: CASSLGQQAEPQHF. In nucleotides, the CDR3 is TGCGCCAGCAGCTTGGGACAGCAAGCAGAGCCCCAGCATTTT.

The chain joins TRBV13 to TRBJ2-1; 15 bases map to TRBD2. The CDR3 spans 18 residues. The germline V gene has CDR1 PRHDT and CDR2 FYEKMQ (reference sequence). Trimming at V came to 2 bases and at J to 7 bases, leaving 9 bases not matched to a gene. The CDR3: CASSLRTSGGAKGNEQFF. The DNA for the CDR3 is TGTGCCAGCAGCTTACGGACTAGCGGGGGGGCGAAAGGGAATGAGCAGTTCTTC.

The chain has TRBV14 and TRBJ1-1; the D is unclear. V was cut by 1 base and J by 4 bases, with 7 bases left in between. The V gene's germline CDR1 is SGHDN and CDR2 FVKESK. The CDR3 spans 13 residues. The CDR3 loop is CASSQGARTEAFF. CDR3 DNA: TGTGCCAGCAGCCAAGGAGCCCGCACTGAAGCTTTCTTT.

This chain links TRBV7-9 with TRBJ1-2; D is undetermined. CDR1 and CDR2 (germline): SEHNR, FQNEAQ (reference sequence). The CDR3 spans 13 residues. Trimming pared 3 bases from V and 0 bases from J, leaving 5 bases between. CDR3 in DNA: TGTGCCAGCAGCTTGCAGGCTAACTATGGCTACACCTTC. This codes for CASSLQANYGYTF.

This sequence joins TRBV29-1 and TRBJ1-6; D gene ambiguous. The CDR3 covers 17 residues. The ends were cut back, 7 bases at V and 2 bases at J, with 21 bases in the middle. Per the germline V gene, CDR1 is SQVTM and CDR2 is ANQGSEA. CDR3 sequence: CSASGGVGSPYNSPLHF. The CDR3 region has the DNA TGCAGCGCCAGTGGCGGTGTTGGGTCTCCCTATAATTCACCCCTCCACTTT. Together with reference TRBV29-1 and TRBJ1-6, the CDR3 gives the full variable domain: SAVISQKPSRDICQRGTSLTIQCQVDSQVTMMFWYRQQPGQSLTLIATANQGSEATYESGFVIDKFPISRPNLTFSTLTVSNMSPEDSSIYLCSASGGVGSPYNSPLHFGNGTRLTVT.

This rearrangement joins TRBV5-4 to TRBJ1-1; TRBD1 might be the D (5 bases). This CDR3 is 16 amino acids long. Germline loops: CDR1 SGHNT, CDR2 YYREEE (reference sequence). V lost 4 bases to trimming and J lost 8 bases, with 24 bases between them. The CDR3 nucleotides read TGTGCCAGCAGCCCGGGGGGGGACCTCGGGGTGAAGGAAGCTTTCTTT. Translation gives CASSPGGDLGVKEAFF.

For the CDR3, the DNA is TGTGCCAGTAGAAAGACAGGCATCCAAGAGACCCAGTACTTC. Its protein is CASRKTGIQETQYF. The chain recombines TRBV19 with TRBJ2-5, with D possibly TRBD1 on 6 matching bases. The CDR3 contains 14 residues. With 6 bases removed from V and 1 base from J, the gap between germline ends came to 12 bases. Germline values: CDR1 LNHDA, CDR2 SQIVND (reference sequence).

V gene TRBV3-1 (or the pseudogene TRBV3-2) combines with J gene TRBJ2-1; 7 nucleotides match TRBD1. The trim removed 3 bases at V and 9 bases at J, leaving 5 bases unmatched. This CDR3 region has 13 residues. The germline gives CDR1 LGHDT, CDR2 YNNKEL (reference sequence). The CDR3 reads CASSQNRGTEQFF. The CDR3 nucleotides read TGTGCCAGCAGCCAGAACAGGGGTACTGAGCAGTTCTTC.

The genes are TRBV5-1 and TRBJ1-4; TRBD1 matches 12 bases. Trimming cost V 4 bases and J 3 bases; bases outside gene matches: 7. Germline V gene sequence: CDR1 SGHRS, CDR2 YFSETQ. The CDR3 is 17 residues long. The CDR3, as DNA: TGCGCCAGCAGCGACGGGACAGGGGGCTCCCCTAATGAAAAACTGTTTTTT. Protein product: CASSDGTGGSPNEKLFF.

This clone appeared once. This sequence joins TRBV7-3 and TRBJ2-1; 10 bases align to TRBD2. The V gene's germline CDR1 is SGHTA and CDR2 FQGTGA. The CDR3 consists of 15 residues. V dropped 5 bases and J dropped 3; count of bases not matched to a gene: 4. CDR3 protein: CASSPGTSVYNEQFF. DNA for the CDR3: TGTGCCAGCAGCCCAGGGACTAGCGTCTACAATGAGCAGTTCTTC.

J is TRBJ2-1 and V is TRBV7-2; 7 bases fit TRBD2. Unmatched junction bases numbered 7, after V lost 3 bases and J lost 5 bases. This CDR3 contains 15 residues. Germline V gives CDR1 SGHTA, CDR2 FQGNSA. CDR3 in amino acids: CASSLVSGVDNEQFF. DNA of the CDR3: TGTGCCAGCAGCTTGGTAAGCGGGGTAGACAATGAGCAGTTCTTC.

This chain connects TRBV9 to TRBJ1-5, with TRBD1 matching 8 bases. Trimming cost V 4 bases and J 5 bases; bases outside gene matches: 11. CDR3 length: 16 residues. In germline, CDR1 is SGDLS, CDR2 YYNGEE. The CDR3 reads CASSPGTGRSDQPQHF. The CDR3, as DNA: TGTGCCAGCAGCCCGGGGACAGGACGGTCGGATCAGCCCCAGCATTTT.

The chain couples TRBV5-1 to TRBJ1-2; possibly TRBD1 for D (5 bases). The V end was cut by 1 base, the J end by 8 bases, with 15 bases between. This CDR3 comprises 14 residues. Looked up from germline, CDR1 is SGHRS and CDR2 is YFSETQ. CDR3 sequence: CASSLFTGAGGYTF. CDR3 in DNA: TGCGCCAGCAGCTTGTTTACAGGCGCCGGGGGCTACACCTTC.

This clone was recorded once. This CDR3 reads CASSFTSDRVETQYF. DNA of the CDR3: TGTGCCAGCAGCTTTACCTCGGACAGGGTAGAGACCCAGTACTTC. This chain links TRBV7-2 with TRBJ2-5, with 8 bases fitting TRBD1. The CDR3 covers 15 residues. The junction had 7 bases not matched to a gene; V was cut back by 3 bases and J by 4 bases. The germline CDR1 and CDR2 sequences are SGHTA and FQGNSA.

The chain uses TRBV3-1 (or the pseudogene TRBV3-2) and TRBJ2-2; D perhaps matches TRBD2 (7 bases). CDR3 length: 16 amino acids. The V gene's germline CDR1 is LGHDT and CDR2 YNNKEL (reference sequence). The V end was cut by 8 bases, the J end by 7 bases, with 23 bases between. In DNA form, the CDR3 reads TGTGCCAGCGTGAAGGCGGGGGCCCTCGGGGTCGGGGAGCTGTTTTTT. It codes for CASVKAGALGVGELFF.

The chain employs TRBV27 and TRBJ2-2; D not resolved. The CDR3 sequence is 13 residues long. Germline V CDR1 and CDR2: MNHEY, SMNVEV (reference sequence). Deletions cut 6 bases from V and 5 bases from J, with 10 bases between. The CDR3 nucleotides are TGTGCCAGCAGCTCCGATAGAACCGGGGAGCTGTTTTTT. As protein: CASSSDRTGELFF.

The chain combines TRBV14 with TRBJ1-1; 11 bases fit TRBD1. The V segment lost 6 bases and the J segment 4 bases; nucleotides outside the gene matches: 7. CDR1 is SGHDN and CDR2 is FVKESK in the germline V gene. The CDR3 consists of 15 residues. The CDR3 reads CASSYSGTGGTEAFF. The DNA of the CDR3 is TGTGCCAGCAGTTACTCCGGGACAGGGGGCACTGAAGCTTTCTTT.

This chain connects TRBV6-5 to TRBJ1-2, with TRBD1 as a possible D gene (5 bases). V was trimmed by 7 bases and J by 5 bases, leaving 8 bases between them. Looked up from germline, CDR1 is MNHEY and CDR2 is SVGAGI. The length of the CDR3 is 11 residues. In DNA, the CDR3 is TGTGCCAGCAAGGGGAGGTATGGCTACACCTTC. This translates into CASKGRYGYTF.

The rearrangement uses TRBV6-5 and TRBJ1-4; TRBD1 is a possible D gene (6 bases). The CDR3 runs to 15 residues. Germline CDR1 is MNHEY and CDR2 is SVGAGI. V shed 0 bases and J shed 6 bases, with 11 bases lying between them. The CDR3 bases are TGTGCCAGCAGTTACTCGGGGGCTGGGGATGAAAAACTGTTTTTT. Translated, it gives CASSYSGAGDEKLFF.

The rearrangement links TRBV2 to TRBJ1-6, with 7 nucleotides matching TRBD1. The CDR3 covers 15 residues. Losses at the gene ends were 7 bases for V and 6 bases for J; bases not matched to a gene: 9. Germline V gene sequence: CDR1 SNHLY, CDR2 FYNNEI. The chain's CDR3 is CASTLPDRVNSPLHF. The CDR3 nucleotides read TGTGCCAGCACCCTACCCGACAGGGTTAATTCACCCCTCCACTTT. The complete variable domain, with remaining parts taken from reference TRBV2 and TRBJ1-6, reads EPEVTQTPSHQVTQMGQEVILRCVPISNHLYFYWYRQILGQKVEFLVSFYNNEISEKSEIFDDQFSVERPDGSNFTLKIRSTKLEDSAMYFCASTLPDRVNSPLHFGNGTRLTVT.

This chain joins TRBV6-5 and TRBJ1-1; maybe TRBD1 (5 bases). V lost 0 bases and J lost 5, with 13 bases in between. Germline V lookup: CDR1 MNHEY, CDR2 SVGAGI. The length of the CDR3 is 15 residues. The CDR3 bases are TGTGCCAGCAGTTACTCGCCGGGCGGGGGAACTGAAGCTTTCTTT. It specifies CASSYSPGGGTEAFF.